The rows below give T cell receptor beta chains drawn from one sample of a study of OX40 agonist ivuxolimab in advanced cancers. Sequencing used immunoSEQ multiplex PCR; TCRdb keeps in-frame clones, though not all of them. The repertoire includes about 61,000 clones, approximately 90% of them detected once, and about a quarter sits in the top ten. The material sequenced was CD4+ or CD8+ T cells sorted from blood, taken in a trial of the OX40 agonist ivuxolimab. These TCRs come from an adult with an advanced solid tumor such as melanoma, head and neck, liver or kidney cancer. CDR3s include the opening cysteine and the closing phenylalanine or tryptophan. The order of the fields is CDR3 DNA, CDR3 protein, clone size, J gene, V gene, D gene. D genes are given only for firm matches. Some rows have no size entry. The others give once, few or many, or a class for an expanded clone.

CDR3nt: TGTGCCAGTAGTATAGGAGGGACAGTCTACAATGAGCAGTTCTTC
CDR3aa: CASSIGGTVYNEQFF
abundance: NA
j_gene: TRBJ2-1
v_gene: TRBV19
d_gene: TRBD1

CDR3nt: TGTGCCAGCAGCTTAGATCGGGATGAAAAACTGTTTTTT
CDR3aa: CASSLDRDEKLFF
abundance: NA
j_gene: TRBJ1-4
v_gene: TRBV13
d_gene: NA

CDR3nt: TGTGCCAGCAAACTAGCGGGGAGCTACGAGCAGTACTTC
CDR3aa: CASKLAGSYEQYF
abundance: NA
j_gene: TRBJ2-7
v_gene: TRBV28
d_gene: TRBD2

CDR3nt: TGTGCCAGCAGACCTACCAGGGATACGCAGTATTTT
CDR3aa: CASRPTRDTQYF
abundance: NA
j_gene: TRBJ2-3
v_gene: TRBV6-6
d_gene: NA

CDR3nt: TGTGCCAGCAGAGGGACAGGGGGCCTTTACGGCAATCAGCCCCAGCATTTT
CDR3aa: CASRGTGGLYGNQPQHF
abundance: once
j_gene: TRBJ1-5
v_gene: TRBV28
d_gene: TRBD1

CDR3nt: TGTGCCAGCGCCTCTAGTGGGACCTACAATGAGCAGTTCTTC
CDR3aa: CASASSGTYNEQFF
abundance: NA
j_gene: TRBJ2-1
v_gene: TRBV6-5
d_gene: NA

CDR3nt: TGTGCCAGCAGCTGGGACAGGGGCCACGAGCAGTACTTC
CDR3aa: CASSWDRGHEQYF
abundance: NA
j_gene: TRBJ2-7
v_gene: TRBV5-6
d_gene: TRBD1

CDR3nt: TGTGCCAGCAGCAGGGGGATCGAAAAACTGTTTTTT
CDR3aa: CASSRGIEKLFF
abundance: NA
j_gene: TRBJ1-4
v_gene: TRBV2
d_gene: TRBD1

CDR3nt: TGTGCCAGCAGCCCAGGGGCGGAGAGCTCTGGAAACACCATATATTTT
CDR3aa: CASSPGAESSGNTIYF
abundance: NA
j_gene: TRBJ1-3
v_gene: TRBV9
d_gene: NA

CDR3nt: TGTGCCAGCAGTTACCTTGGGGAGAGGGGCTATGGCTACACCTTC
CDR3aa: CASSYLGERGYGYTF
abundance: NA
j_gene: TRBJ1-2
v_gene: TRBV6-5
d_gene: NA

CDR3nt: TGTGCCAGCAGCTGGGCCTCGGATCAGCCCCAGCATTTT
CDR3aa: CASSWASDQPQHF
abundance: NA
j_gene: TRBJ1-5
v_gene: TRBV6-5
d_gene: NA

CDR3nt: TGTGCCAGCAGTGAATTCCGGTTTGGGCTCCCTTATTTTGGTGAGCAGTTCTTC
CDR3aa: CASSEFRFGLPYFGEQFF
abundance: NA
j_gene: TRBJ2-1
v_gene: TRBV25-1
d_gene: NA

CDR3nt: TGTGCCAGCAGCAGAATTGACACCGGGGAGCTGTTTTTT
CDR3aa: CASSRIDTGELFF
abundance: many
j_gene: TRBJ2-2
v_gene: TRBV27
d_gene: NA

CDR3nt: TGTGCCAGCAGTTACGCACTGGGCGCCGGTCAGCCCCAGCATTTT
CDR3aa: CASSYALGAGQPQHF
abundance: NA
j_gene: TRBJ1-5
v_gene: TRBV6-5
d_gene: NA

CDR3nt: TGTGCCAGCAGTGCATATAGCAATCAGCCCCAGCATTTT
CDR3aa: CASSAYSNQPQHF
abundance: NA
j_gene: TRBJ1-5
v_gene: TRBV25-1
d_gene: NA

CDR3nt: TGTGCCAGCAGTCAACATGGCAGGTTTCAGGAACTGTTTTTT
CDR3aa: CASSQHGRFQELFF
abundance: NA
j_gene: TRBJ1-4
v_gene: TRBV6-5
d_gene: NA

CDR3nt: TGTGCCAGCAGTTCCTTTCCGGATACGCAGTATTTT
CDR3aa: CASSSFPDTQYF
abundance: NA
j_gene: TRBJ2-3
v_gene: TRBV27
d_gene: NA

CDR3nt: TGTGCCTGGGTCAGGAACACTGAAGCTTTCTTT
CDR3aa: CAWVRNTEAFF
abundance: few
j_gene: TRBJ1-1
v_gene: TRBV30
d_gene: NA

CDR3nt: TGTGCCAGCAGCTTAGGTGAGGATACGCAGTATTTT
CDR3aa: CASSLGEDTQYF
abundance: NA
j_gene: TRBJ2-3
v_gene: TRBV11-3
d_gene: NA

CDR3nt: TGTGCCAGCAGTTCGGGTAGGTCCTACAATGAGCAGTTCTTC
CDR3aa: CASSSGRSYNEQFF
abundance: NA
j_gene: TRBJ2-1
v_gene: TRBV28
d_gene: NA

CDR3nt: TGCGCCAGCAGCCAAGGGACAGGGTTGGGTTCACCCCTCCACTTT
CDR3aa: CASSQGTGLGSPLHF
abundance: NA
j_gene: TRBJ1-6
v_gene: TRBV4-1
d_gene: TRBD1

CDR3nt: TGTGCCAGCAGTTTATCAAGGACAGGCTATATTAGCAATCAGCCCCAGCATTTT
CDR3aa: CASSLSRTGYISNQPQHF
abundance: NA
j_gene: TRBJ1-5
v_gene: TRBV28
d_gene: TRBD1

CDR3nt: TGTGCCAGCAGCTTGGGCCTGCAGGGGAACACCATATATTTT
CDR3aa: CASSLGLQGNTIYF
abundance: NA
j_gene: TRBJ1-3
v_gene: TRBV13
d_gene: NA

CDR3nt: TGTGCCAGCAGCGAACGACACTCAGATACGCAGTATTTT
CDR3aa: CASSERHSDTQYF
abundance: once
j_gene: TRBJ2-3
v_gene: TRBV28
d_gene: NA

CDR3nt: TGCGCCAGCAGCCACTACAGAGCAGCCAAAAACATTCAGTACTTC
CDR3aa: CASSHYRAAKNIQYF
abundance: NA
j_gene: TRBJ2-4
v_gene: TRBV4-3
d_gene: NA

CDR3nt: TGTGCCAGCAGTTACGCGGGGGCTAGCAATCAGCCCCAGCATTTT
CDR3aa: CASSYAGASNQPQHF
abundance: NA
j_gene: TRBJ1-5
v_gene: TRBV6-6
d_gene: NA

CDR3nt: TGTGCCAGCAGCTTACTTTTGGGTCAGCCCCAGCATTTT
CDR3aa: CASSLLLGQPQHF
abundance: NA
j_gene: TRBJ1-5
v_gene: TRBV13
d_gene: NA

CDR3nt: TGTGCCAGCAGTTACTCGAGCGGGACCGGGGAGCTGTTTTTT
CDR3aa: CASSYSSGTGELFF
abundance: NA
j_gene: TRBJ2-2
v_gene: TRBV6-5
d_gene: NA

CDR3nt: TGTGCCAGTAGTATGTCCGGGACTAGCAATCAGCCCCAGCATTTT
CDR3aa: CASSMSGTSNQPQHF
abundance: NA
j_gene: TRBJ1-5
v_gene: TRBV19
d_gene: NA

CDR3nt: TGTGCCAGCAGCTGCTGGACAGCGTACAATCAGCCCCAGCATTTT
CDR3aa: CASSCWTAYNQPQHF
abundance: NA
j_gene: TRBJ1-5
v_gene: TRBV5-7
d_gene: NA

CDR3nt: TGCAGTGCTAGTCTGGAGGGTGGCTACACCTTC
CDR3aa: CSASLEGGYTF
abundance: NA
j_gene: TRBJ1-2
v_gene: TRBV20-1
d_gene: NA